The 3 T cell receptor beta chains below come from one sample, sequenced in a study of cytomegalovirus exposure and HLA in healthy donors listed by TCRdb under 2017. Receptor libraries were prepared by the immunoSEQ multiplex PCR assay. For the multiplex PCR, a mixture combining 60 forward primers for TCR Vbeta segments and 13 reverse primers for TCR Jbeta segments was used. TCRdb mirrors the immuneACCESS table, restricted to in-frame sequences. Some clones are absent from its copies; in checked studies, under half trace to an unresolved V gene, and the reason for the others is unknown. Recorded for this sample are approximately 150,000 clones; about 80% of them occurred a single time. The ten biggest clones cover roughly 1.9% of the sample. Material: PBMCs. These receptors were collected from a woman aged 40 to 49 in good health and CMV-seronegative.

This clone was recorded once. The rearrangement joins TRBV4-2 to TRBJ1-2, with D tentatively TRBD1 (5 bases). In germline, CDR1 is LGHNA, CDR2 YNFKEQ. The V end lost 0 bases, the J end lost 8 bases, and 13 bases lay between the germline ends. This CDR3 region has 14 residues. CDR3 residues: CASSQDQGIGGYTF. Written as DNA, the CDR3 is TGTGCCAGCAGCCAAGATCAGGGAATAGGCGGCTACACCTTC.

V is TRBV30 and J is TRBJ2-1; 7 bases are a match to TRBD2. CDR1 is GTSNPN, CDR2 SVGIG, per germline (reference sequence). The CDR3 contains 15 residues. V was pared by 3 bases and J by 1 base, with 6 bases of the junction left unmatched. CDR3 region: CAWRISGASYNEQFF. CDR3 nucleotides: TGTGCCTGGAGAATAAGCGGGGCTTCCTACAATGAGCAGTTCTTC.

The rearrangement links TRBV5-6 to TRBJ2-7, with TRBD1 matching over 9 bases. V gave up 4 bases and J gave up 1 base; unmatched junction bases: 9. The CDR3 runs to 16 residues. The germline CDR1 and CDR2 sequences are SGHDT and YYEEEE. The CDR3 loop is CASSILRDRASYEQYF. The CDR3 DNA reads TGTGCCAGCAGCATACTCCGGGACAGGGCTTCCTACGAGCAGTACTTC.